The TCR beta chain described here comes from a study of T cells in Graves' hyperthyroidism and ophthalmopathy. Study-level information: Prior to any treatment, at the point of initial diagnosis, peripheral blood was collected.

Exclusion criteria comprised uncontrolled infection, other autoimmune disease, pregnancy or lactation. Orbital computed tomography, thyroid ultrasound, serum thyroxine and TRAb, and clinical symptoms together informed the diagnoses. Amplified regions were TCR beta CDR3 sequences from RNA transcripts. When the TCR CDR3 underwent first-round RT-PCR, the HTBI primer set was used. TCRdb called the multiplex PCR reads again in MiXCR, with one record for every CDR3 protein. The data hold some 490,000 distinct CDR3 sequences, with about 20% observed a single time. The CDR3 covers 12 residues. The V and J ends lost 7 bases and 0 bases respectively, with 4 bases between them. Germline V lookup: CDR1 MDHEN, CDR2 SYDVKM. This clonotype was seen ten or more times.

The sequenced material came from blood. The receptor was isolated from a woman in her seventies with Graves' ophthalmopathy. This chain connects TRBV28 to TRBJ1-3; D not certain. CDR3 sequence: CASISSGNTIYF. In nucleotides, the CDR3 is TGTGCCAGCATCTCCTCTGGAAACACCATATATTTT.